The T cell receptor (beta chain) described here comes from a study of blood T cells in healthy people across ages (dated by TCRdb to between 2014 and 2017). Concerning the study at large: In model experiments, roughly one uniquely barcoded TCR beta cDNA molecule per two T cells was captured by template switching. The study measured age-related changes in TCR beta repertoire diversity using deep sequencing normalized with unique cDNA molecular identifiers. The donors were split into four age groups: young (average 16 years), middle-aged (39), aged (more than 60) and long-lived (about 74). To avoid experimental bias, donors of different ages were distributed randomly across sequencing lanes. Two additional independent replicas of 1 million unique cDNA reads from the same blood draw were analyzed for two donors (one aged 18 to 30 and one aged 80 or older).

The library was produced with 5' RACE. Sequencing was performed on an Illumina HiSeq 2500. A second PCR of about 6 to 11 cycles was run with a J-beta primer mix and a sample-barcoded 5' primer. A template-switch 5' adaptor carrying 12 random nucleotides introduced a unique molecular identifier onto each TCR beta cDNA molecule. Each sample yielded at least 3 million CDR3-containing paired-end reads. First-strand cDNA was synthesized from all RNA with the Mint cDNA synthesis kit, primed by a TRBC-specific oligonucleotide. All cDNA was treated with uracil-DNA glycosylase and then went through a first 18-cycle PCR with the universal primers M1SS and BC2_uni_R. In the original analysis: Each sample was normalized by randomly selecting 1 million high-quality reads, each carrying a distinct molecular identifier. Instead of being binned into consensus sequences, reads that shared molecular identifiers were thrown out. MiTCR, with a Q25 quality threshold and the strictest error-elimination algorithm, was used for CDR3 identification, clonotype clustering and error correction. A nonparametric unseen species model with Euler transformation was used to estimate lower-bound total TCR beta diversity. TCRdb's own reprocessing of the public reads used fastp at Q25 and MiXCR and kept productive beta chains. Rows are unified per CDR3 protein, each entry keeping the most common DNA and genes. TCRdb's processing, not the authors', yielded these V and J calls. For this sample there are about 970,000 distinct CDR3 sequences; about 51% appear just once. Roughly 23% of the sample belongs to the ten largest clones.

The germline V gene gives CDR1 as SGHRS and CDR2 as YFSETQ. From the cysteine through the phenylalanine, the CDR3 covers 17 amino acids. Only the CDR3 part of the read is kept: 51 bases, read in frame from the first base. V and J lose 0 bases and 1 base, and a span of 11 bases separates them. About this clonotype: Its antigen is unknown. Within one base of it there is no much larger clone, and no base qualities were kept.

The donors were around 39 Caucasian individuals from Russia, aged roughly 6 to 90 years, who were systemically healthy. Approximately 10 milliliters of peripheral blood were collected from each donor into EDTA-treated Vacutainer tubes. Ficoll-Paque density-gradient centrifugation was used to isolate PBMCs, with at least 7 million obtained per sample. Trizol reagent was used to extract total RNA from the PBMCs, yielding at least 5 micrograms per sample. The percentages of naive CD45RAhigh/CD27high T cells were determined by flow cytometry on a PBMC aliquot from every donor. On the study overall, not on this receptor specifically: As age increased, observed TCR beta diversity per million T cells dropped in a roughly linear way, and a significant reduction was already evident by age 40. Because profiling used bulk unsorted PBMCs, naive and antigen-experienced compartments could not be compared conclusively. Estimates of total diversity from one million sequenced T cells were regarded as lower bounds and underestimates. The CMV infection status of donors was not known, potentially confounding age-related changes in expanded clonotypes. The long-lived group showed more naive CD4+ T cells, fewer expanded clones and increased TCR diversity than the aged group, suggesting age selection. There was a strong correlation between observed TCR beta diversity and the percentage of naive T cells measured by flow cytometry.

The specimen sequenced was blood. This clonotype was obtained from a woman aged 55-69 years in good health. The chain employs TRBV5-1 and TRBJ2-6; TRBD1 might be the D gene, on 5 matching bases. The CDR3 has the sequence CASSLADIRSGANVLTF. The nucleotide sequence reads TGCGCCAGCAGCTTGGCGGACATTCGGTCTGGGGCCAACGTCCTGACTTTC.